This TCR beta chain appears in the sequencing data of a study of blood T cell repertoires in COVID-19. Original processing notes: The authors estimated nucleated cell counts from reference gene primer amplification. This table comes from immunoSEQ multiplex PCR, and its TCRdb copy is limited to in-frame clones, with some not included. The D gene and trimming were derived from the DNA, and the V and J assignments and clone size from that table. Among around 97,000 clones listed, approximately 89% were seen once. The J segment lost 5 bases and the V segment lost 1 base, leaving 7 bases of the junction unmatched. Per the germline V gene, CDR1 is SGHRS and CDR2 is YFSETQ. This CDR3 is built from 15 residues.

V usage is TRBV5-1 and J usage is TRBJ2-3; 7 nucleotides agree with TRBD1. This sequence was found in an elderly woman in a cohort sampled during active COVID-19. Sequencing was performed on peripheral blood. The CDR3 reads CASSLRGQLRDTQYF. In nucleotides, the CDR3 is TGCGCCAGCAGCTTGAGGGGGCAGTTACGAGATACGCAGTATTTT.